This TCR beta chain was recorded in a study of blood T cell repertoires in COVID-19. Background on the study: Collection of acute and convalescent COVID-19 samples took place in the United States, Italy and Spain. T cells, B-cell-depleted T cells, or PBMCs provided the cDNA or gDNA that served as material.

The authors' processing: Nucleated cell counts were estimated from reference gene primer amplification. Assay: immunoSEQ multiplex PCR; the TCRdb copy retains only in-frame clones and omits some. Clonal size and the V and J genes are those of that table, whereas D and trimming came from the DNA. This sample has over 95,000 clones; around nine tenths occur once, and the top ten carry about 19%. V shed 3 bases, J shed 12 bases, and the junction held 9 bases outside the gene matches. The germline CDR1 and CDR2 sequences are KGHSH and LQKENI. The CDR3 covers 13 residues. J is TRBJ2-7 and V is TRBV18; 9 bases are a match to TRBD2. The sequence was collected from a human donor with acute or convalescent COVID-19. The donor label of this sample is uncertain. Sequencing was carried out using peripheral blood. As DNA, the CDR3 is TGTGCCAGCTCACCGGCGGGGGGGAGTACCGGGTACTTC. Its translation is CASSPAGGSTGYF.